This T cell receptor beta chain was documented in a study of T-cell memory formation after mild COVID-19. Findings of the study overall: Researchers report contracting CD4+ clones mostly in CM and EM, with CD8+ clones in EMRA. CD4+ bias marked clones expanding day 15 to 37, unlike balanced contracting clones.

As regards this clonotype: The antigen remains unidentified.

Using its own MiXCR run on the 5' RACE reads, TCRdb lists one record per CDR3 protein. The sample includes about 390,000 distinct CDR3 sequences, under 25% seen only once; the top ten take approximately 12%. The ends lost 6 bases at V and 4 bases at J; junction bases unmatched: 6. The CDR3 consists of 14 residues. Sequenced: PBMCs or a T cell subset sorted from them (not recorded which). V and J are TRBV12-3 or TRBV12-4 and TRBJ1-5, with 7 bases lining up with TRBD1. This receptor was obtained from an adult woman who had mild COVID-19 (a few samples of this study predate the infection). Cell type and time point are not known. The CDR3 DNA sequence: TGTGCCAGCAGATCGGACAGGCCGAATCAGCCCCAGCATTTT. Translating gives CASRSDRPNQPQHF.